This paragraph reports one T cell receptor (beta chain). The sample originates from a study of blood T cell repertoires in COVID-19. Study in general: Specimens from acute and convalescent COVID-19 originated in the United States, Italy and Spain. The analysed material was cDNA or gDNA that came from T cells, B-cell-depleted T cells, or PBMCs.

V shed 3 bases and J shed 2 bases, with 7 bases lying between them. The CDR3 has 13 amino acids. As handled by the study authors: Estimated nucleated cell counts came from reference gene primer amplification. Clones were read by immunoSEQ multiplex PCR, and TCRdb kept only the in-frame ones, dropping some. V and J calls and clone size come straight from that table; D and trimming were deduced from the DNA. Of about 200,000 clones listed, approximately 90% are singletons. This sequence joins TRBV12-3 or TRBV12-4 and TRBJ1-1; D unclear. The sequenced sample was peripheral blood. This sequence was found in a man aged 45 to 65 with acute or convalescent COVID-19. This chain's CDR3 is CASSFQANTEAFF. The CDR3 nucleotides are TGTGCCAGCAGTTTTCAGGCAAACACTGAAGCTTTCTTT.